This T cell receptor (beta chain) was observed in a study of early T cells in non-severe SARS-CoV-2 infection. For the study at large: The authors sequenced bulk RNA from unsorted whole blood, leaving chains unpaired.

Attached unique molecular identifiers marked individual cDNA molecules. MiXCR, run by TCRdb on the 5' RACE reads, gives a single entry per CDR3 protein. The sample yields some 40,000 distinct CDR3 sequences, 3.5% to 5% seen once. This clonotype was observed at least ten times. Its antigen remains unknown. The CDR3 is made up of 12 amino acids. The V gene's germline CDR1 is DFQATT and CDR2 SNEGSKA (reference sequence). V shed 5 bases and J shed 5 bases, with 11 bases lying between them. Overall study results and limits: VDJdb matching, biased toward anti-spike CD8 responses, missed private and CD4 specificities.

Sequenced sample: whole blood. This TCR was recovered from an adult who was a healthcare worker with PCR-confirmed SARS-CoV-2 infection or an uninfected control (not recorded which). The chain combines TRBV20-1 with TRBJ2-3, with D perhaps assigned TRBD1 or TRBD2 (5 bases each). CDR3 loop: CSARDGRDTQYF. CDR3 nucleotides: TGCAGTGCTCGGGACGGCCGAGATACGCAGTATTTT.